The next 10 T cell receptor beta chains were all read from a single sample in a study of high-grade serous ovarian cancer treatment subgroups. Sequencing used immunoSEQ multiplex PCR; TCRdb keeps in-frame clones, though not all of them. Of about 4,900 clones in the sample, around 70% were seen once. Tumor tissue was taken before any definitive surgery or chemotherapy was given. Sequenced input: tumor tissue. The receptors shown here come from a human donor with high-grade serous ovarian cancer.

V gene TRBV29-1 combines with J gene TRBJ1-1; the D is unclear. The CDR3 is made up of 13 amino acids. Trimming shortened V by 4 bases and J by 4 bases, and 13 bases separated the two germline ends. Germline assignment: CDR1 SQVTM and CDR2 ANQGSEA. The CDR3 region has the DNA TGCAGCGTTGCCGCTCGGGCGAGCACTGAAGCTTTCTTT. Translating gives CSVAARASTEAFF.

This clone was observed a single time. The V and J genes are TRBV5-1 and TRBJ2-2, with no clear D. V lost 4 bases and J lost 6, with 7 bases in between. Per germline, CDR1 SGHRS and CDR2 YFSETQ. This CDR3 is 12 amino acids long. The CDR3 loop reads CASSPMSGELFF. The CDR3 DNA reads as TGCGCCAGCAGCCCAATGTCCGGGGAGCTGTTTTTT.

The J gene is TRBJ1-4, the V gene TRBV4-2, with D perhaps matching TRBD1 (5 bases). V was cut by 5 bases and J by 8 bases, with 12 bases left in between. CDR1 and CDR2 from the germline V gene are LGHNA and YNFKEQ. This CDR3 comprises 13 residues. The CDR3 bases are TGTGCCAGCAGCTTGAGGGGATCGGAAAAACTGTTTTTT. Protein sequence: CASSLRGSEKLFF.

CDR3 loop: CAWTRPLVGSYEQYF. The CDR3 nucleotides are TGTGCCTGGACACGGCCCTTGGTGGGTAGCTACGAGCAGTACTTC. The chain employs TRBV30 and TRBJ2-5; D is undetermined. The DNA end is a closer match to TRBJ2-7, so the J assignment may be wrong. CDR1 and CDR2 from the germline V gene are GTSNPN and SVGIG (reference sequence). The CDR3 consists of 15 residues.

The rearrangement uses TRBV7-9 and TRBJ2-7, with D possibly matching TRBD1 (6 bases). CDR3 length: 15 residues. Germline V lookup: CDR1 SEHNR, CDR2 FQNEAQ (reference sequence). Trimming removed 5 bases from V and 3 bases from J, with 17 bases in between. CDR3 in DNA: TGTGCCAGCAGCATCCTTAGTGGACAGAGCTACGAGCAGTACTTC. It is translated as CASSILSGQSYEQYF.

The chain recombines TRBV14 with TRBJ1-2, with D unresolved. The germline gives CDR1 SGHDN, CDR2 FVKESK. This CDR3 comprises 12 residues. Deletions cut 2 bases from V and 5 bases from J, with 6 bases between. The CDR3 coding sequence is TGTGCCAGCAGCCAAACGCGGTATGGCTACACCTTC. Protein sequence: CASSQTRYGYTF.

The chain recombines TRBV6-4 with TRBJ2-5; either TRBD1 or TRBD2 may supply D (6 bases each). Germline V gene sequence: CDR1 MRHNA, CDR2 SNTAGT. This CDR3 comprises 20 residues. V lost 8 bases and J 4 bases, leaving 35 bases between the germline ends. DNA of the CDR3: TGTGCCAGCCGCTTAAAGGGGTACACTCGGGCCGGGAAGGGGGGAGAGACCCAGTACTTC. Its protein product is CASRLKGYTRAGKGGETQYF.

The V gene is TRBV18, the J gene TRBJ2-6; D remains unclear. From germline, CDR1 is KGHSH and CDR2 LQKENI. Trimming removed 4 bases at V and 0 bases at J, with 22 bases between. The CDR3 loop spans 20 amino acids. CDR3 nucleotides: TGTGCCAGCTCACTTTCCCTTTACTCTGATACTTACTCTGGGGCCAACGTCCTGACTTTC. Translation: CASSLSLYSDTYSGANVLTF.

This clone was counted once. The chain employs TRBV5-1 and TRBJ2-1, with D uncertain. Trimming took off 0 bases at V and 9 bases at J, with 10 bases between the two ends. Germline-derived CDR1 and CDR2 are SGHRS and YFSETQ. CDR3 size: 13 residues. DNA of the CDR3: TGCGCCAGCAGCTTGGCTCTCGGGCTTGAGCAGTTCTTC. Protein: CASSLALGLEQFF.

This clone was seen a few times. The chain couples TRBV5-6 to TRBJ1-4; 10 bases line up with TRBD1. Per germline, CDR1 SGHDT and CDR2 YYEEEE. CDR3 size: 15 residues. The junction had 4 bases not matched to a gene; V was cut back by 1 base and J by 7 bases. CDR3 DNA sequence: TGTGCCAGCAGCTTGCGAGGGACAGGGGCTGAAAAACTGTTTTTT. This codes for CASSLRGTGAEKLFF.